Sequencing of this TCR beta chain was carried out in a study of blood T cells in healthy people across ages (dated by TCRdb to the mid-2010s). Turning to the overall study: In model experiments, template switching captured about one uniquely barcoded TCR beta cDNA molecule for every two T cells. To track age-related changes in TCR beta repertoire diversity, the study relied on deep sequencing normalized with unique cDNA molecular identifiers. Four age groups were formed from the donors: young (average roughly 15 years), middle-aged (around 41), aged (around 68) and long-lived (more than 75). To avoid experimental bias, donors of different ages were distributed randomly across sequencing lanes. Two additional independent replicas of 1 million unique cDNA reads from the same blood draw were analyzed for two donors (one aged 18 to 30 and one aged 80 or older). The research as a whole found: Because donor CMV infection status was unknown, age-related changes in expanded clonotypes were potentially confounded. Observed TCR beta diversity correlated strongly with the percentage of naive T cells measured by flow cytometry. As age increased, observed TCR beta diversity per million T cells dropped in a roughly linear way, and a significant reduction was already evident by age roughly 40. Compared with the aged group, the long-lived group had more naive CD4+ T cells, fewer expanded clones and increased TCR diversity, a pattern suggesting age selection. Because profiling used bulk unsorted PBMCs, naive and antigen-experienced compartments could not be compared conclusively. Estimates of total diversity based on one million sequenced T cells were considered lower bounds and underestimates.

Donors were 40 or so systemically healthy Caucasian individuals from Russia aged roughly 6 to 90 years. Each donor gave 8 to 10 milliliters of peripheral blood, drawn into EDTA-treated Vacutainer tubes. PBMCs were isolated by Ficoll-Paque density-gradient centrifugation, with at least 6 million obtained per sample. Total RNA, at least 6 micrograms per sample, was extracted from PBMCs with Trizol reagent. Naive CD45RAhigh/CD27high T cell percentages were measured by flow cytometry on a PBMC aliquot from every donor. The germline V gene (reference sequence) sets CDR1 to DFQATT and CDR2 to SNEGSKA. Counted from cysteine to phenylalanine, this CDR3 has 16 amino acids. Kept here is only the CDR3 DNA, which spans 48 bases and is read in frame from base 1. V ends up 3 bases short and J 6 bases short, with an unmatched junction base count of 13. Receptor libraries were prepared by 5' RACE. Sequencing used an Illumina HiSeq 2500. A second PCR of roughly 6 to 11 cycles was performed with a sample-barcoded 5' primer and a J-beta primer mix. A template-switch 5' adaptor carrying 12 random nucleotides introduced a unique molecular identifier onto each TCR beta cDNA molecule. Each sample yielded at least 3 million CDR3-containing paired-end reads. All of the RNA was converted into first-strand cDNA using the Mint cDNA synthesis kit, with a TRBC-specific oligonucleotide serving as the primer. After uracil-DNA glycosylase treatment, a first 18-cycle PCR used universal primers M1SS and BC2_uni_R on all cDNA. In the source study's methods: Normalization of each sample was performed by random selection of 1 million high-quality reads, each carrying a distinct molecular identifier. Instead of being binned into consensus sequences, reads that shared molecular identifiers were thrown out. MiTCR, set to a Q25 quality threshold and the strictest error-elimination algorithm, was used for CDR3 identification, clonotype clustering and error correction. A nonparametric unseen species model with Euler transformation was used to estimate a lower bound on total TCR beta diversity. The public reads were quality trimmed at Q25 with fastp and then assembled into clones with MiXCR by TCRdb, keeping productive beta chains. Every CDR3 protein is listed once, alongside the most common genes and DNA of its rows. Clone size and V and J calls follow TCRdb, not the original study. This sample holds some 1.6 million distinct CDR3 sequences; 30% to 35% were observed only once. The ten biggest clones cover 10% to 12% of the sample.

Worth noting for this clonotype: It has no known antigen specificity. It has no much larger one-base neighbor in the sample; base qualities were not kept.

Sequencing was done on a sample of blood. The chain uses TRBV20-1 and TRBJ2-2, with 7 bases aligning to TRBD2. The receptor was isolated from a woman aged 30 to 39 in good health. The sequenced DNA: TGCAGTGCTAGTAACGGAGGCGGGAGAGGCGCCGGGGAGCTGTTTTTT. Its protein reads: CSASNGGGRGAGELFF.